This is a list of T cell receptor beta chains from one sample in a study of T cell responses to AZD1222 COVID-19 vaccine. Clones were sequenced by immunoSEQ multiplex PCR, and TCRdb holds only the in-frame ones, with some missing. The sample lists around 170,000 clones; more than 75% were seen once. This specimen consisted of peripheral blood, obtained on day 0 of AZD1222 vaccination. The receptor source for this set is an adult in good health. Both conserved end residues are part of each CDR3. The D gene is left open where the match is weak. The size entry is marked missing in some rows and otherwise reads once, few, many or a size class.

clone_size d_call j_call cdr3_length v_call cdr3_nt cdr3_aa
once NA TRBJ2-7 15 TRBV19 TGTGCCAGTAGTATGGAGGGATCCAGCTCCTACGAGCAGTACTTC CASSMEGSSSYEQYF
NA TRBD2 TRBJ2-7 16 TRBV11-3 TGTGCCAGCAGCTTGACATTAGCGGGAGGGCCGGGGGAGCAGTACTTC CASSLTLAGGPGEQYF
NA TRBD1 TRBJ1-2 17 TRBV5-1 TGCGCCAGCAGCTTGGTGGACAGGGGGCGCTTGTCCTATGGCTACACCTTC CASSLVDRGRLSYGYTF
NA NA TRBJ1-1 14 TRBV2 TGTGCCAGCAGGGACGGCGGGATTAACACTGAAGCTTTCTTT CASRDGGINTEAFF
once NA TRBJ1-6 16 TRBV19 TGTGCCAGTAGTATGGTACAGGGTGATCGGAATTCACCCCTCCACTTT CASSMVQGDRNSPLHF
NA NA TRBJ2-7 16 TRBV19 TGTGCCAGTAGTACCCACAGGGATACGGGCGCCTACGAGCAGTACTTC CASSTHRDTGAYEQYF
NA NA TRBJ1-3 16 TRBV7-9 TGTGCCAGCAGCCCCCGGGGGAGGACCATTGGAAACACCATATATTTT CASSPRGRTIGNTIYF
NA NA TRBJ1-3 17 TRBV19 TGTGCCAGTAGTATAGATCGGTTCACACTCTCTGGAAACACCATATATTTT CASSIDRFTLSGNTIYF
NA NA TRBJ1-2 13 TRBV7-8 TGTGCCAGCAGAGCTTCGGGCGCAGGTGGCTACACCTTC CASRASGAGGYTF
NA TRBD1 TRBJ2-7 15 TRBV7-2 TGTGCCAGCAGCCCCCAGACAGGGACGACCTACGAGCAGTACTTC CASSPQTGTTYEQYF
NA NA TRBJ2-7 16 TRBV6-5 TGTGCCAGCAGTTACGGGTCGGCGGTCGGTTCCTACGAGCAGTACTTC CASSYGSAVGSYEQYF
NA NA TRBJ1-2 16 TRBV4-2 TGTGCCAGCAGCCAGGGCATCGATTCCCCTAACTATGGCTACACCTTC CASSQGIDSPNYGYTF
NA NA TRBJ1-1 14 TRBV7-9 TGTGCCAGCGGTCTCGTAAATCTGAACACTGAAGCTTTCTTT CASGLVNLNTEAFF
NA NA TRBJ1-2 11 TRBV29-1 TGCAGCGTTGAAAGCGTGGGTGGCTACACCTTC CSVESVGGYTF
NA NA TRBJ2-1 15 TRBV2 TGTGCCAGCACTGTCAGGGGGGCAGGGCGCAATGAGCAGTTCTTC CASTVRGAGRNEQFF
NA TRBD1 TRBJ2-5 13 TRBV18 TGTGCCAGCTCCCCAGGGGGTCGGGAGACCCAGTACTTC CASSPGGRETQYF
NA NA TRBJ2-7 15 TRBV5-5 TGTGCCAGCAGCTTGGCGGGACTGGCTGTCTACGAGCAGTACTTC CASSLAGLAVYEQYF
NA NA TRBJ2-5 15 TRBV24-1 TGTGCCACCAGCCCCCCCGGACGGAACCAAGAGACCCAGTACTTC CATSPPGRNQETQYF
NA NA TRBJ2-3 15 TRBV7-2 TGTGCCAGCAGCTTAACGGCGGGACCCACAGATACGCAGTATTTT CASSLTAGPTDTQYF
once NA TRBJ2-5 13 TRBV7-2 TGTGCCAGCAGCTTAGGGGGCGGCCAGGCCCAGTACTTC CASSLGGGQAQYF
NA NA TRBJ2-5 11 TRBV29-1 TGCAGCGTCACAGTGACGGAGACCCAGTACTTC CSVTVTETQYF
NA TRBD1 TRBJ2-7 16 TRBV7-8 TGTGCCAGCAGCAGGACAGGGGGCGTTTCTGTCTACGAGCAGTACTTC CASSRTGGVSVYEQYF
NA NA TRBJ2-7 14 TRBV7-2 TGTGCCAGCAGCTTATCGGGCGGGCCCTACGAGCAGTACTTC CASSLSGGPYEQYF
NA NA TRBJ2-7 12 TRBV25-1 TGTGCCAGCAGTGGGACACTCTACGAGCAGTACTTC CASSGTLYEQYF
NA TRBD1 TRBJ1-1 16 TRBV7-9 TGTGCCAGCAGCAACAGACAGGGGGCCAAGGACACTGAAGCTTTCTTT CASSNRQGAKDTEAFF
NA TRBD2 TRBJ2-1 17 TRBV13 TGTGCCAGCAGCCTTTCACTCCTAGCGGAGGATGACAATGAGCAGTTCTTC CASSLSLLAEDDNEQFF
NA NA TRBJ2-3 15 TRBV7-6 TGTGCCAGCAGCTTAGCGCCACAGGGAACAGATACGCAGTATTTT CASSLAPQGTDTQYF
NA NA TRBJ2-2 15 TRBV2 TGTGCCAGCAAAATTGCGGGTGCGAACACCGGGGAGCTGTTTTTT CASKIAGANTGELFF
few TRBD1 TRBJ1-1 16 TRBV10-2 TGCGCCAGCAGTGATAAGGGGGGACAGACGAACACTGAAGCTTTCTTT CASSDKGGQTNTEAFF
NA NA TRBJ1-1 13 TRBV11-2 TGTGCCAGCAGCCCCCAAGGGAACACTGAAGCTTTCTTT CASSPQGNTEAFF
once TRBD1 TRBJ1-1 12 TRBV12-3/TRBV12-4 TGTGCCAGCAGGGGGGACAGGGTTTTTGCTTTCTTT CASRGDRVFAFF
few TRBD1 TRBJ2-7 14 TRBV7-8 TGTGCCAGCAGCGAAGGCAGGGGGATCCGCGAGCAGTACTTC CASSEGRGIREQYF
NA NA TRBJ2-7 14 TRBV7-8 TGTGCCAGCAGCTTAATAGGACTACTCCACGAGCAGTACTTC CASSLIGLLHEQYF
once NA TRBJ1-6 17 TRBV7-2 TGTGCCAGCAGCTTAGATAATCGGAGACACGTTAATTCACCCCTCCACTTT CASSLDNRRHVNSPLHF
few NA TRBJ1-6 13 TRBV21-1 TGTGCCAGCACTTGGGAGGGAGATTCACCCCTCCACTTT CASTWEGDSPLHF
once NA TRBJ2-3 13 TRBV9 TGTGCCAGCAGCGTAGGGGGTACAGATACGCAGTATTTT CASSVGGTDTQYF
NA NA TRBJ1-3 17 TRBV28 TGTGCCAGCAGTTCGCAGGGTCGGGACAACTCTGGAAACACCATATATTTT CASSSQGRDNSGNTIYF
NA NA TRBJ2-1 16 TRBV4-1 TGCGCCAGCAGCCAAGATCCGGCTAGCTTTGTCGATGAGCAGTTCTTC CASSQDPASFVDEQFF
once TRBD1 TRBJ2-7 14 TRBV11-3 TGTGCCAGCAGCTTAGGTGGACAGGGCTACGAGCAGTACTTC CASSLGGQGYEQYF
NA TRBD2 TRBJ2-1 15 TRBV5-1 TGCGCCAGCAGCTTGCTAACTAGCGGGGGAAATGAGCAGTTCTTC CASSLLTSGGNEQFF
NA NA TRBJ2-2 11 TRBV7-6 TGTGCCAGCAGCGTCACCGGGGAGCTGTTTTTT CASSVTGELFF
NA TRBD1 TRBJ1-1 14 TRBV6-5 TGTGCCAGCAGAAAGACAGGGGCGAACACTGAAGCTTTCTTT CASRKTGANTEAFF
NA NA TRBJ1-2 14 TRBV5-1 TGCGCCAGCAGCTTGTCAGCCCCCACGAGGGGCTACACCTTC CASSLSAPTRGYTF
NA TRBD1 TRBJ1-5 15 TRBV4-1 TGCGCCAGTAGCCAAGGGGACAGGGATCATCAGCCCCAGCATTTT CASSQGDRDHQPQHF
once TRBD2 TRBJ2-7 12 TRBV5-1 TGCGCCAGCAGCCTTCAAGCGGGGGAGCAGTACTTC CASSLQAGEQYF
NA TRBD1 TRBJ1-2 14 TRBV9 TGTGCCAGCAGCGTAGGAGGGGGCTCGGGTGGCTACACCTTC CASSVGGGSGGYTF
NA NA TRBJ1-1 12 TRBV4-1 TGCGCCAGCAGCCAAGTAGTAGGAGTAGCTTTCTTT CASSQVVGVAFF
NA NA TRBJ2-1 12 TRBV3-1/TRBV3-2 TGTGCCAGCAGCCGCCTCGGGCATGAGCAGTTCTTC CASSRLGHEQFF
few TRBD1 TRBJ1-2 15 TRBV19 TGTGCCAGTAGTATAGCCGGACAGGGGAGCTATGGCTACACCTTC CASSIAGQGSYGYTF
NA NA TRBJ1-5 13 TRBV7-8 TGTGCCAGCAGCTTAGGGCCCAGGGAAACCCAGCATTTT CASSLGPRETQHF
NA TRBD2 TRBJ2-1 17 TRBV29-1 TGCAGCGTCTTATCAATCAAGCGGGGCAACTCCTACAATGAGCAGTTCTTC CSVLSIKRGNSYNEQFF
few TRBD1 TRBJ1-5 16 TRBV24-1 TGTGCCACCTCCCAAAGTGGATGGACAGGAAATCAGCCCCAGCATTTT CATSQSGWTGNQPQHF
NA TRBD1 TRBJ1-2 16 TRBV9 TGTGCCAGCAGCTCGCGGTCCAGGGGGCGCGGCTATGGCTACACCTTC CASSSRSRGRGYGYTF
NA TRBD1 TRBJ2-7 14 TRBV5-4 TGTGCCAGCAGCCACCCCGGACAGGGGGCCGGGCAGTACTTC CASSHPGQGAGQYF
NA NA TRBJ2-7 14 TRBV5-5 TGTGCCAGCAGCTTAGGAGAGATCTCCTACGAGCAGTACTTC CASSLGEISYEQYF
NA NA TRBJ2-1 15 TRBV5-1 TGCGCCAGCAGCTTGGCGGCTACCCCCTACAATGAGCAGTTCTTC CASSLAATPYNEQFF
NA NA TRBJ2-1 13 TRBV9 TGTGCCAGCAGCACCGGACTAAACAATGAGCAGTTCTTC CASSTGLNNEQFF
NA NA TRBJ2-7 16 TRBV27 TGTGCCAGCAGTTTATCTGGTCCACCTGCCACCTACGAGCAGTACTTC CASSLSGPPATYEQYF
NA NA TRBJ2-2 13 TRBV29-1 TGCAGCGTTGAAAAGGACGGCACCGGGGAGCTGTTTTTT CSVEKDGTGELFF
NA NA TRBJ1-1 16 TRBV5-4 TGTGCCAGCAGCTTGGAAGGGGGTATTATGGACACTGAAGCTTTCTTT CASSLEGGIMDTEAFF